Listed below are T cell receptor beta chains from one sample, sequenced in a study of shared clonotypes between healthy human individuals. Libraries were prepared by immunoSEQ multiplex PCR; TCRdb keeps only in-frame clonotypes and omits some of them. This table has 550,000 to 650,000 clones, approximately 96% appearing once. The sequenced sample consisted of naive CD8+ T cells sorted from blood. The receptors stem from a woman aged 25 to 39 in good health. Both conserved end residues are part of each CDR3. A D gene is named only where the DNA matches it firmly. Only some rows state a clone size, as once, few, many or a class for expanded clones.

V: TRBV11-3; size: -; J: TRBJ2-1; D: -; CDR3: CASSYRGRGLNEQFF; DNA: TGTGCCAGCAGCTATAGGGGGCGGGGGCTCAATGAGCAGTTCTTC
V: TRBV29-1; size: once; J: TRBJ1-1; D: -; CDR3: CSVEEKGGTEAFF; DNA: TGCAGCGTTGAGGAGAAGGGGGGCACTGAAGCTTTCTTT
V: TRBV27; size: -; J: TRBJ2-1; D: TRBD2; CDR3: CASSVSGSGRDEQFF; DNA: TGTGCCAGCAGCGTTAGCGGGAGTGGAAGGGATGAGCAGTTCTTC
V: TRBV29-1; size: -; J: TRBJ1-1; D: TRBD1; CDR3: CSVQGGFNTEAFF; DNA: TGCAGCGTGCAGGGGGGTTTCAACACTGAAGCTTTCTTT
V: TRBV28; size: -; J: TRBJ2-1; D: TRBD2; CDR3: CASSFRLAGSSYNEQFF; DNA: TGTGCCAGCAGTTTCCGGCTAGCGGGAAGCTCCTACAATGAGCAGTTCTTC
V: TRBV4-1; size: -; J: TRBJ2-5; D: -; CDR3: CASSLIGETQYF; DNA: TGCGCCAGCAGCCTAATAGGGGAGACCCAGTACTTC
V: TRBV19; size: -; J: TRBJ1-5; D: -; CDR3: CASSIGYGGGNQPQHF; DNA: TGTGCCAGTAGTATAGGATACGGAGGCGGCAATCAGCCCCAGCATTTT
V: TRBV4-1; size: -; J: TRBJ2-3; D: -; CDR3: CASSQSRGSNTQYF; DNA: TGCGCCAGCAGCCAGAGTAGAGGTTCGAATACGCAGTATTTT
V: TRBV30; size: -; J: TRBJ2-5; D: -; CDR3: CAWSRGGRGRETQYF; DNA: TGTGCCTGGAGTAGGGGGGGCCGGGGTCGGGAGACCCAGTACTTC
V: TRBV5-6; size: -; J: TRBJ2-7; D: TRBD2; CDR3: CASTTWGGSYEQYF; DNA: TGTGCCAGCACCACTTGGGGGGGCTCCTACGAGCAGTACTTC
V: TRBV10-1; size: -; J: TRBJ1-1; D: -; CDR3: CASSEVMGTEAFF; DNA: TGCGCCAGCAGTGAGGTGATGGGGACTGAAGCTTTCTTT
V: TRBV7-9; size: -; J: TRBJ2-3; D: TRBD2; CDR3: CASSPAGGLPPSTDTQYF; DNA: TGTGCCAGCAGCCCCGCGGGAGGGCTTCCCCCTAGCACAGATACGCAGTATTTT
V: TRBV15; size: -; J: TRBJ2-1; D: -; CDR3: CATSTRGGNEQFF; DNA: TGTGCCACCAGCACCAGGGGTGGCAATGAGCAGTTCTTC
V: TRBV13; size: -; J: TRBJ2-1; D: TRBD1; CDR3: CASSLGTGGVYNEQFF; DNA: TGTGCCAGCAGCTTAGGGACAGGGGGCGTCTACAATGAGCAGTTCTTC
V: TRBV7-9; size: -; J: TRBJ2-2; D: -; CDR3: CASRYAGELFF; DNA: TGTGCCAGCAGGTACGCCGGGGAGCTGTTTTTT
V: TRBV6-1; size: -; J: TRBJ1-1; D: -; CDR3: CASSDLRGTEAFF; DNA: TGTGCCAGCAGTGACCTTCGCGGCACTGAAGCTTTCTTT
V: TRBV4-1; size: -; J: TRBJ2-2; D: -; CDR3: CASSQVQGGELFF; DNA: TGCGCCAGCAGCCAAGTACAGGGTGGGGAGCTGTTTTTT
V: TRBV4-1; size: -; J: TRBJ1-1; D: -; CDR3: CASSHFFAIKRNTEAFF; DNA: TGCGCCAGCAGCCATTTTTTCGCCATCAAGAGGAACACTGAAGCTTTCTTT
V: TRBV13; size: -; J: TRBJ2-7; D: -; CDR3: CASSLRLAREQYF; DNA: TGTGCCAGCAGCTTACGCCTAGCGCGAGAGCAGTACTTC
V: TRBV7-6; size: -; J: TRBJ1-1; D: -; CDR3: CASEDITKGEAFF; DNA: TGTGCCAGCGAAGATATAACAAAGGGTGAAGCTTTCTTT
V: TRBV18; size: -; J: TRBJ2-7; D: -; CDR3: CASSPGDSYEQYF; DNA: TGTGCCAGCTCACCGGGGGACTCCTACGAGCAGTACTTC
V: TRBV13; size: few; J: TRBJ2-2; D: -; CDR3: CASSLTVDPDTGELFF; DNA: TGTGCCAGCAGTTTGACCGTGGATCCTGACACCGGGGAGCTGTTTTTT
V: TRBV29-1; size: -; J: TRBJ2-3; D: -; CDR3: CSVQTDTQYF; DNA: TGCAGCGTTCAAACAGATACGCAGTATTTT
V: TRBV28; size: -; J: TRBJ2-1; D: TRBD2; CDR3: CASIGRESPYNEQFF; DNA: TGTGCCAGCATAGGGCGGGAGTCCCCCTACAATGAGCAGTTCTTC
V: TRBV5-4; size: -; J: TRBJ2-1; D: -; CDR3: CASSFTGDTGEQFF; DNA: TGTGCCAGCAGCTTCACGGGAGATACGGGTGAGCAGTTCTTC
V: TRBV28; size: -; J: TRBJ2-2; D: TRBD2; CDR3: CASSLFSGKLSTGELFF; DNA: TGTGCCAGCAGTTTATTTAGCGGGAAGTTAAGCACCGGGGAGCTGTTTTTT
V: TRBV19; size: -; J: TRBJ1-1; D: -; CDR3: CASSIGQNTEAFF; DNA: TGTGCCAGTAGTATTGGGCAGAACACTGAAGCTTTCTTT
V: TRBV5-5; size: -; J: TRBJ2-2; D: -; CDR3: CASSFGGASTGELFF; DNA: TGTGCCAGCAGCTTCGGAGGGGCGTCCACCGGGGAGCTGTTTTTT
V: TRBV5-6; size: -; J: TRBJ2-7; D: -; CDR3: CASSLALVSYEQYF; DNA: TGTGCCAGCAGCTTGGCGTTAGTAAGCTACGAGCAGTACTTC
V: TRBV5-6; size: -; J: TRBJ2-1; D: TRBD2; CDR3: CASSDTSGSYNEQFF; DNA: TGTGCCAGCAGCGACACTAGCGGCTCCTACAATGAGCAGTTCTTC
V: TRBV4-1; size: -; J: TRBJ2-1; D: TRBD2; CDR3: CASSPSGTSGPRRPYNEQFF; DNA: TGCGCCAGCAGCCCGTCCGGGACTAGCGGGCCCCGGAGGCCCTACAATGAGCAGTTCTTC
V: TRBV5-4; size: -; J: TRBJ2-7; D: -; CDR3: CASSLGLDSYEQYF; DNA: TGTGCCAGCAGCTTAGGGCTTGACTCCTACGAGCAGTACTTC
V: TRBV28; size: -; J: TRBJ2-7; D: -; CDR3: CASSSARTAAYEQYF; DNA: TGTGCCAGCAGTTCTGCCCGGACAGCTGCCTACGAGCAGTACTTC
V: TRBV5-6; size: -; J: TRBJ1-2; D: -; CDR3: CASSLGLTNYGYTF; DNA: TGTGCCAGCAGCTTGGGACTGACTAACTATGGCTACACCTTC
V: TRBV28; size: -; J: TRBJ2-1; D: TRBD2; CDR3: CASIHGTSDPLGFYNEQFF; DNA: TGTGCCAGCATCCACGGGACTAGCGACCCCCTTGGATTCTACAATGAGCAGTTCTTC
V: TRBV5-4; size: once; J: TRBJ1-2; D: TRBD1; CDR3: CASSLGQGVSYYGYTF; DNA: TGTGCCAGCAGCTTGGGGCAGGGGGTCTCCTACTATGGCTACACCTTC
V: TRBV5-6; size: -; J: TRBJ2-7; D: -; CDR3: CASSLANWGRANEQYF; DNA: TGTGCCAGCAGCTTGGCCAACTGGGGCAGGGCCAACGAGCAGTACTTC
V: TRBV7-2; size: -; J: TRBJ2-7; D: -; CDR3: CASTSGLFSYEQYF; DNA: TGTGCCAGCACCTCGGGACTCTTCTCCTACGAGCAGTACTTC
V: TRBV28; size: -; J: TRBJ1-1; D: TRBD1; CDR3: CASSPIDRGPSTEAFF; DNA: TGTGCCAGCAGTCCTATCGACAGGGGGCCTTCGACTGAAGCTTTCTTT
V: TRBV5-1; size: -; J: TRBJ2-7; D: TRBD1; CDR3: CASSYRRQGTYEQYF; DNA: TGCGCCAGCAGCTACCGAAGACAGGGCACCTACGAGCAGTACTTC
V: TRBV7-9; size: -; J: TRBJ2-1; D: TRBD1; CDR3: CASSSPPTGAGAIYNEQFF; DNA: TGTGCCAGCAGCTCGCCCCCAACAGGGGCGGGTGCGATATACAATGAGCAGTTCTTC
V: TRBV5-8; size: -; J: TRBJ2-1; D: TRBD2; CDR3: CASSLRAGTSNFYYNEQFF; DNA: TGTGCCAGCAGCTTGAGGGCAGGGACTAGCAACTTTTACTACAATGAGCAGTTCTTC
V: TRBV4-1; size: -; J: TRBJ2-1; D: -; CDR3: CASSQGHNEQFF; DNA: TGCGCCAGCAGCCAAGGACACAATGAGCAGTTCTTC
V: TRBV6-5; size: once; J: TRBJ1-1; D: -; CDR3: CASSPIGANTEAFF; DNA: TGTGCCAGCAGCCCTATTGGAGCGAACACTGAAGCTTTCTTT
V: TRBV19; size: -; J: TRBJ1-2; D: TRBD1; CDR3: CASSIGQGAGGYTF; DNA: TGTGCCAGTAGTATCGGACAGGGGGCGGGCGGCTACACCTTC
V: TRBV28; size: -; J: TRBJ1-2; D: TRBD1; CDR3: CASSQTSGGALDGYTF; DNA: TGTGCCAGCAGTCAGACTTCAGGGGGCGCCTTGGATGGCTACACCTTC
V: TRBV5-6; size: -; J: TRBJ2-7; D: -; CDR3: CASSGGDLLTTYEQYF; DNA: TGTGCCAGCAGCGGAGGGGACTTACTAACGACCTACGAGCAGTACTTC
V: TRBV4-1; size: -; J: TRBJ1-2; D: -; CDR3: CASSQPLRRDGFYGYTF; DNA: TGCGCCAGCAGCCAACCCCTACGGAGAGACGGATTCTATGGCTACACCTTC
V: TRBV27; size: -; J: TRBJ1-2; D: -; CDR3: CASSFLGDYGYTF; DNA: TGTGCCAGCAGTTTTTTAGGGGACTATGGCTACACCTTC
V: TRBV21-1; size: -; J: TRBJ2-1; D: -; CDR3: CASSNRRDGSIYNEQFF; DNA: TGTGCCAGCAGCAACCGCCGGGACGGCAGTATATACAATGAGCAGTTCTTC
V: TRBV27; size: -; J: TRBJ2-1; D: -; CDR3: CASSLGQGTEQFF; DNA: TGTGCCAGCAGTTTGGGTCAGGGGACTGAGCAGTTCTTC